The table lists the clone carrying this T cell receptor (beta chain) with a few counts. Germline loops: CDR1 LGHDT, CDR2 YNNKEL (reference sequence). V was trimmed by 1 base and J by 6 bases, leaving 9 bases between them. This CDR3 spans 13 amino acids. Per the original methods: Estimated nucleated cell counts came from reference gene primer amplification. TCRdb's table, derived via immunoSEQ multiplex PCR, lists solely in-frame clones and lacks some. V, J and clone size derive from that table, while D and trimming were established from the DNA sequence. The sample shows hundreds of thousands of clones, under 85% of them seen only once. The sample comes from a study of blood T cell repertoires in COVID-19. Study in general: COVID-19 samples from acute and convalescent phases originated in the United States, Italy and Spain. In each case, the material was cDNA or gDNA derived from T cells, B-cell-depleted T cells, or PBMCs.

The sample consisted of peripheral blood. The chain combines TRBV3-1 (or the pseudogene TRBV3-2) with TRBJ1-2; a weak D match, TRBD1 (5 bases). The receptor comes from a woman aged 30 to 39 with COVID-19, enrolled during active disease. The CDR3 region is CASSQAEGDGYTF. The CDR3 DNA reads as TGTGCCAGCAGCCAAGCGGAAGGGGATGGCTACACCTTC.